This TCR beta chain was obtained from a study of blood T cell repertoires in COVID-19. Study context: Some COVID-19 samples were acute and others convalescent; all came from the United States, Italy and Spain. T cells, B-cell-depleted T cells, or PBMCs supplied cDNA or gDNA.

Looked up from germline, CDR1 is SGHVS and CDR2 is FQNEAQ. CDR3 length: 13 amino acids. The V end lost 5 bases, the J end lost 1 base, and 8 bases lay between the germline ends. Original processing methods: Reference gene primer amplification gave nucleated cell count estimates. The assay was immunoSEQ multiplex PCR, and TCRdb's table has in-frame clones only and misses some. V and J calls and clone size are those listed in that table; D and trimming were worked out from the DNA. The repertoire holds about 120,000 clones, with around 86% as singletons. The receptor's source is a woman in her seventies with acute or convalescent COVID-19. The specimen sequenced was peripheral blood. This chain uses TRBV7-8 with TRBJ1-1; D is undetermined. The CDR3 reads CASSEGGNTEAFF. The CDR3 DNA sequence: TGTGCCAGCAGCGAGGGTGGGAACACTGAAGCTTTCTTT. Supplemented by reference TRBV7-8 and TRBJ1-1, the full variable domain reads GAGVSQSPRYKVAKRGQDVALRCDPISGHVSLFWYQQALGQGPEFLTYFQNEAQLDKSGLPSDRFFAERPEGSVSTLKIQRTQQEDSAVYLCASSEGGNTEAFFGQGTRLTVV.